The 22 T cell receptor beta chains presented below share a single source sample, sequenced in a study of OX40 agonist ivuxolimab in advanced cancers. The method was immunoSEQ multiplex PCR; TCRdb's version includes in-frame clones alone and lacks a portion of them. This sample has about 50,000 clones, with 80% to 95% found just once. The material was CD4+ or CD8+ T cells sorted from blood, obtained in a trial of the OX40 agonist ivuxolimab. The receptors originated from an adult with an advanced solid tumor such as melanoma, head and neck, liver or kidney cancer.

This clone was observed a few times. The chain has TRBV7-6 and TRBJ2-7; tentatively, D is TRBD2 (6 bases). Trimming cost V 0 bases and J 4 bases, with 13 bases left between them. This CDR3 has 15 amino acids. The germline CDR1 and CDR2 sequences are SGHVS and FNYEAQ. This chain's CDR3 is CASSLAPGGSYEQYF. The CDR3 DNA sequence: TGTGCCAGCAGCTTAGCACCCGGGGGTAGTTACGAGCAGTACTTC.

The chain is built from TRBV7-9 and TRBJ2-1, with 11 bases that match TRBD2. V trimming: 2 bases; J trimming: 8 bases; junction bases outside the gene matches: 5. The length of the CDR3 is 15 residues. CDR1 and CDR2 from the germline V gene are SEHNR and FQNEAQ (reference sequence). As DNA, the CDR3 is TGTGCCAGCAGCTTACCGGGACTAGCGGCCCATGAGCAGTTCTTC. Amino acid sequence: CASSLPGLAAHEQFF. Together with reference TRBV7-9 and TRBJ2-1, the CDR3 gives the full variable domain: DTGVSQNPRHKITKRGQNVTFRCDPISEHNRLYWYRQTLGQGPEFLTYFQNEAQLEKSRLLSDRFSAERPKGSFSTLEIQRTEQGDSAMYLCASSLPGLAAHEQFFGPGTRLTVL.

The V call is TRBV4-1, the J call TRBJ1-1; D is unresolved. Germline CDR1 is MGHRA and CDR2 is YSYEKL. The CDR3 is 17 amino acids. Trimming took off 0 bases at V and 0 bases at J, with 14 bases between the two ends. The CDR3 DNA reads TGCGCCAGCAGCCAAGAGAGGGCAGGTCGCATGAACACTGAAGCTTTCTTT. Its translation is CASSQERAGRMNTEAFF.

J is TRBJ2-2 and V is TRBV7-6; 10 positions agree with TRBD2. Unmatched junction bases numbered 4, after V lost 0 bases and J lost 3 bases. The CDR3 is 17 residues long. CDR1 is SGHVS, CDR2 FNYEAQ, per germline. In nucleotides, the CDR3 is TGTGCCAGCAGCTTAGCCGCTAGCGGGGGATACACCGGGGAGCTGTTTTTT. Protein sequence: CASSLAASGGYTGELFF. Combining the CDR3 with reference TRBV7-6 and TRBJ2-2 gives the whole variable domain GAGVSQSPRYKVTKRGQDVALRCDPISGHVSLYWYRQALGQGPEFLTYFNYEAQQDKSGLPNDRFSAERPEGSISTLTIQRTEQRDSAMYRCASSLAASGGYTGELFFGEGSRLTVL.

The chain uses TRBV27 and TRBJ1-1; D call uncertain. The CDR3 is 15 amino acids. Trimming stripped 3 bases from V and 0 bases from J, with 11 bases between. CDR1 and CDR2 (germline): MNHEY, SMNVEV (reference sequence). The CDR3 loop reads CASSLASGVNTEAFF. Here the CDR3 DNA reads TGTGCCAGCAGTTTGGCTAGCGGAGTGAACACTGAAGCTTTCTTT.

J is TRBJ2-1 and V is TRBV6-1; D possibly uses TRBD1 or TRBD2 (5 bases each). Trimming left V 4 bases short and J 5 bases short, with 18 bases between. Germline V lookup: CDR1 MNHNS, CDR2 SASEGT. The CDR3 runs to 16 residues. The CDR3 region is CASSVTRGVQNNEQFF. DNA for the CDR3: TGTGCCAGCAGTGTCACCCGAGGGGTGCAGAACAATGAGCAGTTCTTC.

This clone has a single count. The J gene is TRBJ2-5, the V gene TRBV15, with 7 bases aligning to TRBD2. CDR1 and CDR2 from the germline V gene are LNHNV and YYDKDF (reference sequence). The V gene end was trimmed by 1 base and the J gene end by 1 base; junction bases not matched to a gene: 6. The CDR3 is 16 amino acids. The chain's CDR3 is CATSRGGGLLQETQYF. In nucleotides, the CDR3 is TGTGCCACCAGCAGAGGGGGGGGACTCCTCCAAGAGACCCAGTACTTC.

The genes are TRBV27 and TRBJ1-2, with TRBD1 matching over 12 bases. V lost 0 bases, J lost 6 bases, and 8 bases stayed unmatched. Germline values: CDR1 MNHEY, CDR2 SMNVEV (reference sequence). The CDR3 spans 17 residues. The CDR3 DNA reads as TGTGCCAGCAGTTTATCCCCGGGACAGGGGGCGAGGAATGGCTACACCTTC. This encodes CASSLSPGQGARNGYTF.

The chain links TRBV15 to TRBJ2-7; D may be TRBD1 (5 bases). Germline V gene lookup returns CDR1 LNHNV and CDR2 YYDKDF (reference sequence). This CDR3 is built from 15 residues. V lost 3 bases, J lost 2 bases, and 14 bases lay in between. The CDR3 DNA follows: TGTGCCACCAGCAGCCAAGCAGGGCCCGCCTACGAGCAGTACTTC. This codes for CATSSQAGPAYEQYF.

V is TRBV7-9 and J is TRBJ1-1; D gene unclear. The ends were cut back, 9 bases at V and 6 bases at J, with 17 bases in the middle. The CDR3 consists of 13 residues. Germline V gene data show CDR1 as SEHNR and CDR2 as FQNEAQ (reference sequence). The CDR3 sequence: CASFYQSGSEAFF. In DNA form, the CDR3 reads TGTGCCAGTTTTTACCAGAGTGGCTCTGAAGCTTTCTTT.

This chain connects TRBV28 to TRBJ2-7; D not certain. Per germline, CDR1 MDHEN and CDR2 SYDVKM. This CDR3 region has 13 residues. Trimming removed 4 bases at V and 1 base at J, with 8 bases between. The CDR3 coding sequence is TGTGCCAGCAGTTCCCGGGTTTCCTACGAGCAGTACGTC. It encodes CASSSRVSYEQYV.

V gene TRBV4-1 combines with J gene TRBJ1-5; perhaps TRBD1 as D (5 bases). CDR3 length: 15 amino acids. V lost 6 bases and J 2 bases, leaving 14 bases between the germline ends. Germline lookup yields CDR1 MGHRA and CDR2 YSYEKL. CDR3 DNA: TGCGCCAGCAGTCTGAACAGAGGGGGCAATCAGCCCCAGCATTTT. Translating it yields CASSLNRGGNQPQHF.

CDR3 bases: TGCGCCAGCAGCCAAGCCGGGACAGGTTACAATGAGCAGTTCTTC. Its translation: CASSQAGTGYNEQFF. The rearrangement joins TRBV4-1 to TRBJ2-1; TRBD1 aligns across 8 bases. Germline CDR1 MGHRA, CDR2 YSYEKL. The CDR3 loop spans 15 amino acids. V was pared by 1 base and J by 4 bases, with 3 bases of the junction left unmatched.

This chain joins TRBV21-1 and TRBJ2-1. TRBV21-1 is deemed a pseudogene. The CDR3 is made up of 21 amino acids. CDR3 bases: TGTGCCAGCAGCAAAGATTGGGGATCGACCATCTCCCTTAACTCCTACAATGAGCAGTTCTTC. The encoded protein is CASSKDWGSTISLNSYNEQFF.

V gene TRBV14 combines with J gene TRBJ2-3; TRBD2 matches 9 bases. This CDR3 is built from 16 residues. Germline trimming cut 4 bases from V and 2 bases from J; bases unmatched to any gene: 7. CDR1 and CDR2 (germline): SGHDN, FVKESK. The CDR3 region is CASSLNLAGPTDTQYF. The CDR3 DNA reads as TGTGCCAGCAGCCTAAACCTAGCGGGGCCCACAGATACGCAGTATTTT.

This clone was seen a handful of times. The chain has TRBV11-2 and TRBJ1-1, with a tentative D call TRBD1 (5 bases). From germline, CDR1 is SGHAT and CDR2 FQNNGV. CDR3 length: 15 residues. V gave up 5 bases and J gave up 1 base, with 14 bases separating them. The CDR3 loop is CASSPRQNWNTEAFF. CDR3 nucleotide sequence: TGTGCCAGCAGCCCACGACAGAACTGGAACACTGAAGCTTTCTTT.

V is TRBV4-1 and J is TRBJ1-1; D not resolved. V gave up 0 bases and J gave up 2 bases, with 10 bases separating them. The CDR3 extends over 15 amino acids. CDR1 and CDR2 from the germline V gene are MGHRA and YSYEKL. The CDR3 here is CASSQELTANTEAFF. CDR3 nucleotides: TGCGCCAGCAGCCAAGAACTTACAGCTAACACTGAAGCTTTCTTT.

The chain links TRBV29-1 to TRBJ2-7; weak D call: TRBD2 (5 bases). Trimming pared 7 bases from V and 2 bases from J, leaving 24 bases between. From germline, CDR1 is SQVTM and CDR2 ANQGSEA. The CDR3 extends over 16 amino acids. For the CDR3, the DNA is TGCAGCGCTGTGCTGGTGGGTCGGGGAACCACCTACGAGCAGTACTTC. Amino acid sequence: CSAVLVGRGTTYEQYF.

The chain couples TRBV28 to TRBJ1-1; D unclear. Germline V gene sequence: CDR1 MDHEN, CDR2 SYDVKM. V lost 3 bases, J lost 0 bases, and 11 bases lay in between. This CDR3 spans 15 amino acids. The CDR3: CASSFNEVLNTEAFF. The CDR3, as DNA: TGTGCCAGCAGTTTTAACGAAGTCCTGAACACTGAAGCTTTCTTT.

The chain has TRBV5-6 and TRBJ2-1; 7 bases map to TRBD1. This CDR3 is built from 14 residues. J lost 2 bases, V lost 4 bases, and 3 bases had no gene match. Germline lookup yields CDR1 SGHDT and CDR2 YYEEEE. The CDR3 is CASSLDRTYNEQFF. CDR3 DNA sequence: TGTGCCAGCAGCCTGGACAGGACCTACAATGAGCAGTTCTTC.

V gene TRBV7-9 combines with J gene TRBJ1-1; D unclear. The CDR3 runs to 15 residues. V was trimmed by 5 bases and J by 5 bases, leaving 18 bases between them. From germline, CDR1 is SEHNR and CDR2 FQNEAQ (reference sequence). The CDR3 DNA sequence: TGTGCCAGCAGCCATTCCGAGCTCCTTCGGACTGAAGCTTTCTTT. It translates to CASSHSELLRTEAFF.

Here the CDR3 DNA reads TGTGCCAGCAGCTTAGCACAGGGAACCTACAATGAGCAGTTCTTC. Translation gives CASSLAQGTYNEQFF. The J gene is TRBJ2-1, the V gene TRBV7-9; TRBD1 might be the D (6 bases). The CDR3 consists of 15 residues. The germline V and J ends were trimmed by 0 bases and 2 bases, with 8 bases remaining between them. In germline, CDR1 is SEHNR, CDR2 FQNEAQ (reference sequence).